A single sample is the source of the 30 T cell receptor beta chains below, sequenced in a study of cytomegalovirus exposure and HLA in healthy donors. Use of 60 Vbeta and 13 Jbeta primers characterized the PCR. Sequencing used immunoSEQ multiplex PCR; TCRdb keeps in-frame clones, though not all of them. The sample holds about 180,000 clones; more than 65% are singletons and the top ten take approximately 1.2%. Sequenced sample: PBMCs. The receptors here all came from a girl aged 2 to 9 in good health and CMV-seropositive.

In nucleotides, the CDR3 is TGTGCCAGCAGCTCCGACAACACCGGACAGGGTTGGAACTATTATGGCTACACCTTC. Translated: CASSSDNTGQGWNYYGYTF. The chain recombines TRBV13 with TRBJ1-2, with 8 bases identical to TRBD1. Germline V CDR1 and CDR2: PRHDT, FYEKMQ (reference sequence). V gave up 4 bases and J gave up 5 bases; unmatched junction bases: 21. The CDR3 has 19 residues.

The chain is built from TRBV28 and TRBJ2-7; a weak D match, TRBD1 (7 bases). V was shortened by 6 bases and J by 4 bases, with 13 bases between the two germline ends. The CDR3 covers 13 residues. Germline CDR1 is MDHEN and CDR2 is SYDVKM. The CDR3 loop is CASRTGAGYEQYF. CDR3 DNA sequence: TGTGCCAGCAGAACAGGGGCGGGGTACGAGCAGTACTTC.

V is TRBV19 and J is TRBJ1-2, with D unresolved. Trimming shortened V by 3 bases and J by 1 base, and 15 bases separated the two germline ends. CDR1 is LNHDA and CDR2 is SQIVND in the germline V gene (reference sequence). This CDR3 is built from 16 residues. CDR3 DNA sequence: TGTGCCAGTAGTATCGGAGGCAGGCGTCTTAACTATGGCTACACCTTC. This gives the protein CASSIGGRRLNYGYTF.

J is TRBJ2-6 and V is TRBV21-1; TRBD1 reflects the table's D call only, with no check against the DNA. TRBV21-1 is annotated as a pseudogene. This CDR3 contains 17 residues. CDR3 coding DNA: TGTGCCAGCAGCAAGGTCGGGCAGGGCCCAAAGGCCAACGTCCTGACTTTC. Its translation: CASSKVGQGPKANVLTF.

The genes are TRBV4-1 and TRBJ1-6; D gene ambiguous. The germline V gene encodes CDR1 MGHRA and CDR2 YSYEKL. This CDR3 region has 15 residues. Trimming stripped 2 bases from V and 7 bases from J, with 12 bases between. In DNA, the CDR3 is TGCGCCAGCAGCCAACACCCGGGTAACAATTCACCCCTCCACTTT. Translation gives CASSQHPGNNSPLHF.

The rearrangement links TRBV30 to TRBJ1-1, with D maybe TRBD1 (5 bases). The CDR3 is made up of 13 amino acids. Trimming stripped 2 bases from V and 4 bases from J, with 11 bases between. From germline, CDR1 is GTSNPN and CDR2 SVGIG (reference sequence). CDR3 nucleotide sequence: TGTGCCTGGAGTACTCACGGGGGCACTGAAGCTTTCTTT. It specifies CAWSTHGGTEAFF.

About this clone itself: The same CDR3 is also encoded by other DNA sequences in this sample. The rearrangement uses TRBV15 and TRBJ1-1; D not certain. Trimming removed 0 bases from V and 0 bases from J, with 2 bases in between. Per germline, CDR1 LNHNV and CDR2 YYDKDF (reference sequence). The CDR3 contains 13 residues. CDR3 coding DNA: TGTGCCACCAGCAGAGATATGAACACTGAAGCTTTCTTT. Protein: CATSRDMNTEAFF.

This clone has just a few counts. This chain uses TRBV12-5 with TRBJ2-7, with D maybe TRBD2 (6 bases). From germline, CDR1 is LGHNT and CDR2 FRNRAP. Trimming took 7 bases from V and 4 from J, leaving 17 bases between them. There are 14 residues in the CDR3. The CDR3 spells CASVPRGGNYEQYF. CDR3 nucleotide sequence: TGTGCTAGTGTCCCCCGAGGAGGGAATTACGAGCAGTACTTC.

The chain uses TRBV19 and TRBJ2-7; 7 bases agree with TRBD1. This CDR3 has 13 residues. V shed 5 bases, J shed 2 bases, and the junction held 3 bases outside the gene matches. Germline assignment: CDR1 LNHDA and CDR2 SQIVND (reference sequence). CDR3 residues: CASSPGGAYEQYF. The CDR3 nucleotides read TGTGCCAGTAGTCCAGGGGGTGCCTACGAGCAGTACTTC.

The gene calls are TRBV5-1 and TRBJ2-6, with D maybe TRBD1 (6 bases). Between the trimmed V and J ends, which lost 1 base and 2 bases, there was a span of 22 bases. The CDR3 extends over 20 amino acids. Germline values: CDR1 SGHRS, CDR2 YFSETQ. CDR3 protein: CASSLPRSGTNIAGANVLTF. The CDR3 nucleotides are TGCGCCAGCAGCTTGCCTCGATCCGGGACAAATATAGCTGGGGCCAACGTCCTGACTTTC.

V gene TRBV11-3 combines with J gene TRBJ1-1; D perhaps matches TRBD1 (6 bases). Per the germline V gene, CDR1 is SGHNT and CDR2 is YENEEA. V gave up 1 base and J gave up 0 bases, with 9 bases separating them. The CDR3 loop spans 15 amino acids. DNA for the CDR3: TGTGCCAGCAGCTTAGGGGGACACCTGAACACTGAAGCTTTCTTT. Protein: CASSLGGHLNTEAFF.

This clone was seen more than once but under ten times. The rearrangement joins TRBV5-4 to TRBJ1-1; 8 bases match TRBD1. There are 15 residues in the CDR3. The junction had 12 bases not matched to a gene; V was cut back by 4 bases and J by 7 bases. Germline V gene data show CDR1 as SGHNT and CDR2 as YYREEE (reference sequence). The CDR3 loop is CASSLNRGAGGEAFF. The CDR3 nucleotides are TGTGCCAGCAGCCTGAACAGGGGGGCCGGAGGTGAAGCTTTCTTT.

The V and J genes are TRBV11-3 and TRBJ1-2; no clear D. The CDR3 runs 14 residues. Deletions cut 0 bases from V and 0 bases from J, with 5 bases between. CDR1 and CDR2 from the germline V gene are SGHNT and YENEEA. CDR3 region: CASSLDISNYGYTF. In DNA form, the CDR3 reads TGTGCCAGCAGCTTAGATATCTCTAACTATGGCTACACCTTC.

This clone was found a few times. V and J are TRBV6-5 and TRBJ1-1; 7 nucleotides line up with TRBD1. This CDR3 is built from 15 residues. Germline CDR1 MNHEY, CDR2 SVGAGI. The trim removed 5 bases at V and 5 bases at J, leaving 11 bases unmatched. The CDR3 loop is CASSRHTGDGTEAFF. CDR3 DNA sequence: TGTGCCAGCAGTCGCCACACAGGGGACGGGACTGAAGCTTTCTTT.

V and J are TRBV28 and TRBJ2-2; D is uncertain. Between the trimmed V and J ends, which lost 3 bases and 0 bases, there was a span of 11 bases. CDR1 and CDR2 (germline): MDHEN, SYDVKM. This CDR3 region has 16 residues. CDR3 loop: CASSFLGDPNTGELFF. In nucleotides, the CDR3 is TGTGCCAGCAGTTTCCTCGGAGATCCGAACACCGGGGAGCTGTTTTTT.

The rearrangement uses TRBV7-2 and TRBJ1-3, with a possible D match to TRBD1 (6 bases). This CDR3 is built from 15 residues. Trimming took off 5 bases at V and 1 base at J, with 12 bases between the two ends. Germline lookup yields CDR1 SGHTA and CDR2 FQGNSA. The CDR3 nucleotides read TGTGCCAGCAGCCCTCAAACAGGGTCTGGAAACACCATATATTTT. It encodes CASSPQTGSGNTIYF.

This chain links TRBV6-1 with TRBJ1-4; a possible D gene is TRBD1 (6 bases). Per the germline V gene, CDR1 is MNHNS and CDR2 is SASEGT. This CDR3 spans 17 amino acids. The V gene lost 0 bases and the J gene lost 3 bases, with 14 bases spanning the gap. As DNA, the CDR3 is TGTGCCAGCAGTGAAGCGCTTCACGGGGGGCCTAATGAAAAACTGTTTTTT. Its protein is CASSEALHGGPNEKLFF.

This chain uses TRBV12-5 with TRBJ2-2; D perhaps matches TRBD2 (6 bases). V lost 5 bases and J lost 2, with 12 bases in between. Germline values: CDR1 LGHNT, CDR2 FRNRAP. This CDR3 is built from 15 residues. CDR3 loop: CASGTGTLNTGELFF. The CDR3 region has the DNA TGTGCTAGTGGTACCGGGACTTTAAACACCGGGGAGCTGTTTTTT.

The CDR3 DNA sequence: TGTGCCAGCAGCCTAGGGACAGAGGCCTATAATTCACCCCTCCACTTT. Its protein product is CASSLGTEAYNSPLHF. The chain recombines TRBV27 with TRBJ1-6; 7 positions agree with TRBD1. CDR1 and CDR2 from the germline V gene are MNHEY and SMNVEV (reference sequence). The CDR3 extends over 16 amino acids. V was pared by 6 bases and J by 2 bases, with 7 bases of the junction left unmatched.

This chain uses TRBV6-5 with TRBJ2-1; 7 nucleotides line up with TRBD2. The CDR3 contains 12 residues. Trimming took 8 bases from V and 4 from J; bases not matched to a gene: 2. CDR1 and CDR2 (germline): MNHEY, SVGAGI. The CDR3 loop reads CASGEGYNEQFF. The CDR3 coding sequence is TGTGCCAGCGGGGAGGGGTACAATGAGCAGTTCTTC.

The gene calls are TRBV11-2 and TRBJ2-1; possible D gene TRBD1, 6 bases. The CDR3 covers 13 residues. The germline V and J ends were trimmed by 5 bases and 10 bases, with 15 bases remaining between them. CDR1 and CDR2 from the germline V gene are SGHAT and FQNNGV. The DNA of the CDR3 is TGTGCCAGCAGCCAGACAGGCTTTGGGGAGCAGTTCTTC. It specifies CASSQTGFGEQFF.

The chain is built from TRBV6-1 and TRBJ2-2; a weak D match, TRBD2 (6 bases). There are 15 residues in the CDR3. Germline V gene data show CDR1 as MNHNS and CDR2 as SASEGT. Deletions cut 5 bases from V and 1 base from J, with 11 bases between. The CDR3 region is CASSLAELNTGELFF. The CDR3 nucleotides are TGTGCCAGCAGTTTAGCGGAATTGAACACCGGGGAGCTGTTTTTT.

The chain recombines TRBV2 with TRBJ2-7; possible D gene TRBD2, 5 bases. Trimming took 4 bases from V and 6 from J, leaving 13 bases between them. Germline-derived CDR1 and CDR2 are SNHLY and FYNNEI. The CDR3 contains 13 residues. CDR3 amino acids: CASSVLGWGEQYF. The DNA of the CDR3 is TGTGCCAGCAGTGTACTAGGGTGGGGCGAGCAGTACTTC.

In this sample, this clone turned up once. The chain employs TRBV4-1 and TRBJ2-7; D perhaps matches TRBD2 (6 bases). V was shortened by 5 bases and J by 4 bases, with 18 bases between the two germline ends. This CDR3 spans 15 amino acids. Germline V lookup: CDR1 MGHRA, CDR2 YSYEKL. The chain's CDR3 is CASSSGTADFYEQYF. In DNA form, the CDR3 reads TGCGCCAGCAGCTCCGGGACTGCAGATTTTTACGAGCAGTACTTC.

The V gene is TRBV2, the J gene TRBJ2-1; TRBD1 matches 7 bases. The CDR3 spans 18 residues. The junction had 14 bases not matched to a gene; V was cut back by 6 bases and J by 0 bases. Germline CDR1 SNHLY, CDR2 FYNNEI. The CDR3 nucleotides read TGTGCCAGCAGCCGCACAGGGGTCAGGGGTGCCTCCTACAATGAGCAGTTCTTC. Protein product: CASSRTGVRGASYNEQFF.

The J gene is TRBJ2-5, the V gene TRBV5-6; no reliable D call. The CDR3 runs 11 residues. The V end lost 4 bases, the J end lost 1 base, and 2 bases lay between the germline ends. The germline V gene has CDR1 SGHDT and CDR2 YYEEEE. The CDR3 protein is CASSLQETQYF. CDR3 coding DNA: TGTGCCAGCAGCCTCCAAGAGACCCAGTACTTC.

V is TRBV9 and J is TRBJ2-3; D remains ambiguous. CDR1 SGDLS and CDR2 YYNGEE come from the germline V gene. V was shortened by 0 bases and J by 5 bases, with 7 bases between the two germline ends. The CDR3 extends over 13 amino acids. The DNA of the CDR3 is TGTGCCAGCAGCGTAGGGCTTGGAGATACGCAGTATTTT. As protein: CASSVGLGDTQYF.

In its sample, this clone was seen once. The CDR3 is CASSPVGAYGYTF. CDR3 nucleotides: TGCGCCAGCAGCCCCGTGGGGGCCTATGGCTACACCTTC. The V gene is TRBV4-1, the J gene TRBJ1-2, with a tentative D call TRBD1 (6 bases). This CDR3 contains 13 residues. The germline V gene has CDR1 MGHRA and CDR2 YSYEKL. V lost 4 bases and J 4 bases, leaving 10 bases between the germline ends.

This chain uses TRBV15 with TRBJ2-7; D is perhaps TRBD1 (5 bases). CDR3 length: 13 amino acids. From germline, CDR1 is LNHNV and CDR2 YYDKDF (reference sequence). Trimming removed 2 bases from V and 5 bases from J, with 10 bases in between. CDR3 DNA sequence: TGTGCCACCAGCAGAAGCAGGGAAGACGAGCAGTACTTC. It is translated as CATSRSREDEQYF.

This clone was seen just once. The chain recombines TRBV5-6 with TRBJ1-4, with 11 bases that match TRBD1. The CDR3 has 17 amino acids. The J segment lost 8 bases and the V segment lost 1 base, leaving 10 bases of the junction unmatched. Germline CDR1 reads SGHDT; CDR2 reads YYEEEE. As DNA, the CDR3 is TGTGCCAGCAGCTTGAGCCCGGACAGGGGGCAGCGCGAAAAACTGTTTTTT. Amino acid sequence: CASSLSPDRGQREKLFF.